Shown below are 19 T cell receptor beta chains from a single sample sequenced in a study of T cells in tuberculosis. Data came from immunoSEQ multiplex PCR; TCRdb stores just in-frame clones and leaves some out. The sample records 55,000 to 60,000 clones, around 90% being singletons. Sorting used thawed, overnight-rested PBMC stained with anti-CD3, a viability dye and GMM-loaded CD1B tetramer. The CD1B tetramers carried C32 glucose monomycolate purified from Rhodococcus equi. Material: CD1b-GMM tetramer-negative cells sorted from PBMCs. Receptors were obtained from an adult woman with latent tuberculosis.

V is TRBV6-5 and J is TRBJ2-2; D is uncertain. The V gene's germline CDR1 is MNHEY and CDR2 SVGAGI. This CDR3 spans 15 amino acids. Trimming removed 10 bases at V and 0 bases at J, with 15 bases between. The CDR3: CATYIRVANTGELFF. CDR3 DNA: TGTGCCACCTATATCCGGGTCGCGAACACCGGGGAGCTGTTTTTT.

The chain uses TRBV7-2 and TRBJ1-2; the D gene is possibly TRBD1 (5 bases). Trimming cost V 5 bases and J 3 bases, with 10 bases left between them. Germline V lookup: CDR1 SGHTA, CDR2 FQGNSA. The CDR3 is 13 amino acids. As DNA, the CDR3 is TGTGCCAGCAGCGGATGGGGGGACTATGGCTACACCTTC. This gives the protein CASSGWGDYGYTF. The variable domain in full, with the rest retrieved from reference TRBV7-2 and TRBJ1-2, is GAGVSQSPSNKVTEKGKDVELRCDPISGHTALYWYRQSLGQGLEFLIYFQGNSAPDKSGLPSDRFSAERTGGSVSTLTIQRTQQEDSAVYLCASSGWGDYGYTFGSGTRLTVV.

This clone has just one count. An end of the junction differs from the germline gene, which may be a read error. Other DNA sequences in this sample translate to the same CDR3. J is TRBJ1-6 and V is TRBV27; no reliable D call. In germline, CDR1 is MNHEY, CDR2 SMNVEV (reference sequence). This CDR3 is built from 16 residues. The CDR3 here is CASSSSLSSYNSPLHF. For the CDR3, the DNA is TGTGCCAGCAGTTCCTCCTTGAGCTCCTATAATTCCCCCCTCCACTTT.

The chain links TRBV25-1 to TRBJ1-2; tentative D call: TRBD1 (6 bases). The V end was cut by 3 bases, the J end by 1 base, with 12 bases between. Germline V gene lookup returns CDR1 MGHDK and CDR2 SYGVNS. CDR3 length: 15 residues. The CDR3 sequence is CASSDWGHHNYGYTF. Written as DNA, the CDR3 is TGTGCCAGCAGTGATTGGGGACATCATAACTATGGCTACACCTTC.

The rearrangement joins TRBV6-1 to TRBJ2-2; 8 bases are a match to TRBD1. The V segment lost 11 bases and the J segment 3 bases; nucleotides outside the gene matches: 8. The length of the CDR3 is 14 residues. CDR1 is MNHNS and CDR2 is SASEGT in the germline V gene. This CDR3 reads CAGSGQVDTGELFF. The CDR3 nucleotides read TGTGCCGGGTCGGGACAGGTAGACACCGGGGAGCTGTTTTTT.

A few counts support this clone. The chain carries TRBV19 and TRBJ1-3; D gene unclear. V lost 7 bases to trimming and J lost 0 bases, with 10 bases between them. The CDR3 contains 14 residues. Looked up from germline, CDR1 is LNHDA and CDR2 is SQIVND (reference sequence). CDR3 nucleotide sequence: TGTGCCAGTACGGAGGTCCTCTCTGGAAACACCATATATTTT. This gives the protein CASTEVLSGNTIYF. Drawing the rest from reference TRBV19 and TRBJ1-3, the complete variable domain is DGGITQSPKYLFRKEGQNVTLSCEQNLNHDAMYWYRQDPGQGLRLIYYSQIVNDFQKGDIAEGYSVSREKKESFPLTVTSAQKNPTAFYLCASTEVLSGNTIYFGEGSWLTVV.

CDR3 sequence (DNA): TGCAGCGTTGGGCGGATCCCCCTGGGTGAGCAGTTCTTC. As protein: CSVGRIPLGEQFF. The V and J genes are TRBV29-1 and TRBJ2-1, with no clear D. CDR1 is SQVTM and CDR2 is ANQGSEA in the germline V gene. V was clipped by 4 bases and J by 9 bases, with 16 bases between them. The CDR3 contains 13 residues.

The rearrangement joins TRBV27 to TRBJ1-1, with D tentatively TRBD1 (6 bases). The CDR3 covers 17 residues. Germline V lookup: CDR1 MNHEY, CDR2 SMNVEV (reference sequence). V lost 5 bases and J 0 bases, leaving 19 bases between the germline ends. The CDR3 here is CASSLGGQGGMNTEAFF. The DNA for the CDR3 is TGTGCCAGCAGTCTCGGGGGGCAGGGAGGAATGAACACTGAAGCTTTCTTT.

This sequence joins TRBV19 and TRBJ1-2; TRBD1 is a possible D gene (6 bases). Trimming removed 7 bases at V and 4 bases at J, with 16 bases between. The CDR3 is 14 residues long. Per germline, CDR1 LNHDA and CDR2 SQIVND (reference sequence). This CDR3 reads CASIRGAPGYGYTF. In DNA, the CDR3 is TGTGCCAGTATTCGGGGGGCGCCTGGCTATGGCTACACCTTC.

This clone was counted a single time. V and J are TRBV6-1 and TRBJ2-1; the match to TRBD2 covers 9 bases. Unmatched junction bases numbered 8, after V lost 3 bases and J lost 8 bases. The CDR3 has 15 amino acids. Per germline, CDR1 MNHNS and CDR2 SASEGT. The CDR3 sequence: CASSDTVAGVDEQFF. The DNA for the CDR3 is TGTGCCAGCAGTGACACGGTAGCGGGAGTTGATGAGCAGTTCTTC.

The rearrangement links TRBV19 to TRBJ1-2, with 8 bases fitting TRBD1. Germline V gene lookup returns CDR1 LNHDA and CDR2 SQIVND (reference sequence). The V gene end was trimmed by 1 base and the J gene end by 4 bases; junction bases not matched to a gene: 5. The CDR3 contains 15 residues. The CDR3 nucleotides are TGTGCCAGTAGTATAGGGCAGGGGGCTAGCTATGGCTACACCTTC. Translation gives CASSIGQGASYGYTF.

This chain uses TRBV7-2 with TRBJ2-1; D perhaps matches TRBD2 (5 bases). CDR3 length: 17 residues. Looked up from germline, CDR1 is SGHTA and CDR2 is FQGNSA. V was trimmed by 2 bases and J by 7 bases, leaving 21 bases between them. The CDR3 bases are TGTGCCAGCAGCTTAAGGTCGGGTAGGACTGCGAGGAATGAGCAGTTCTTC. Protein sequence: CASSLRSGRTARNEQFF.

The chain employs TRBV11-2 and TRBJ2-7, with 11 bases that match TRBD2. The V gene end was trimmed by 5 bases and the J gene end by 3 bases; junction bases not matched to a gene: 6. The V gene's germline CDR1 is SGHAT and CDR2 FQNNGV. The CDR3 consists of 15 residues. DNA of the CDR3: TGTGCCAGCAGCCCAAAGACTAGCGGGGTCTACGAGCAGTACTTC. It yields the protein CASSPKTSGVYEQYF.

The gene calls are TRBV9 and TRBJ1-2; D is unresolved. The germline V gene encodes CDR1 SGDLS and CDR2 YYNGEE. The V gene lost 4 bases and the J gene lost 5 bases, with 18 bases spanning the gap. The CDR3 length is 15 residues. CDR3 bases: TGTGCCAGCAGCCCCTTTAGGGCGGGCCCATATGGCTACACCTTC. This sequence encodes CASSPFRAGPYGYTF.

This rearrangement joins TRBV9 to TRBJ1-2, with D unresolved. This CDR3 is 15 amino acids long. V shed 1 base and J shed 0 bases, with 10 bases lying between them. Germline CDR1 reads SGDLS; CDR2 reads YYNGEE. The CDR3: CASSVNQDSNYGYTF. CDR3 in DNA: TGTGCCAGCAGCGTAAACCAGGATTCTAACTATGGCTACACCTTC.

This chain connects TRBV5-8 to TRBJ1-5, with 10 bases that match TRBD1. The CDR3 contains 18 residues. CDR1 and CDR2 from the germline V gene are SGHTS and YDEGEE. The junction had 12 bases not matched to a gene; V was cut back by 3 bases and J by 3 bases. CDR3 loop: CASSSPDRGREINQPQHF. CDR3 in DNA: TGTGCCAGCAGCTCTCCCGACAGGGGGCGTGAAATCAATCAGCCCCAGCATTTT.

This clone has only a few counts. The chain has TRBV6-5 and TRBJ2-7, with D possibly being TRBD2 (5 bases). The germline V and J ends were trimmed by 6 bases and 2 bases, with 14 bases remaining between them. CDR1 MNHEY and CDR2 SVGAGI come from the germline V gene. This CDR3 is built from 14 residues. The CDR3: CASSKAGRAYEQYF. For the CDR3, the DNA is TGTGCCAGCAGCAAGGCGGGCCGAGCCTACGAGCAGTACTTC.

The CDR3 DNA follows: TGTGCCAGCAGCTTCATCACATCGGGGCAGCCCCAGCATTTT. Its translation is CASSFITSGQPQHF. This sequence joins TRBV7-3 and TRBJ1-5, with D unclear. This CDR3 has 14 amino acids. Germline-derived CDR1 and CDR2 are SGHTA and FQGTGA. The germline V and J ends were trimmed by 3 bases and 7 bases, with 13 bases remaining between them.

The J gene is TRBJ1-1, the V gene TRBV5-4; 9 bases are shared with TRBD1. The CDR3 consists of 18 residues. Germline CDR1 reads SGHNT; CDR2 reads YYREEE (reference sequence). J lost 5 bases, V lost 3 bases, and 17 bases had no gene match. This CDR3 is CASSSPGQGGPLSTEAFF. For the CDR3, the DNA is TGTGCCAGCAGCTCGCCGGGACAGGGAGGCCCTCTGTCTACTGAAGCTTTCTTT. Supplemented by reference TRBV5-4 and TRBJ1-1, the full variable domain reads ETGVTQSPTHLIKTRGQQVTLRCSSQSGHNTVSWYQQALGQGPQFIFQYYREEENGRGNFPPRFSGLQFPNYSSELNVNALELDDSALYLCASSSPGQGGPLSTEAFFGQGTRLTVV.